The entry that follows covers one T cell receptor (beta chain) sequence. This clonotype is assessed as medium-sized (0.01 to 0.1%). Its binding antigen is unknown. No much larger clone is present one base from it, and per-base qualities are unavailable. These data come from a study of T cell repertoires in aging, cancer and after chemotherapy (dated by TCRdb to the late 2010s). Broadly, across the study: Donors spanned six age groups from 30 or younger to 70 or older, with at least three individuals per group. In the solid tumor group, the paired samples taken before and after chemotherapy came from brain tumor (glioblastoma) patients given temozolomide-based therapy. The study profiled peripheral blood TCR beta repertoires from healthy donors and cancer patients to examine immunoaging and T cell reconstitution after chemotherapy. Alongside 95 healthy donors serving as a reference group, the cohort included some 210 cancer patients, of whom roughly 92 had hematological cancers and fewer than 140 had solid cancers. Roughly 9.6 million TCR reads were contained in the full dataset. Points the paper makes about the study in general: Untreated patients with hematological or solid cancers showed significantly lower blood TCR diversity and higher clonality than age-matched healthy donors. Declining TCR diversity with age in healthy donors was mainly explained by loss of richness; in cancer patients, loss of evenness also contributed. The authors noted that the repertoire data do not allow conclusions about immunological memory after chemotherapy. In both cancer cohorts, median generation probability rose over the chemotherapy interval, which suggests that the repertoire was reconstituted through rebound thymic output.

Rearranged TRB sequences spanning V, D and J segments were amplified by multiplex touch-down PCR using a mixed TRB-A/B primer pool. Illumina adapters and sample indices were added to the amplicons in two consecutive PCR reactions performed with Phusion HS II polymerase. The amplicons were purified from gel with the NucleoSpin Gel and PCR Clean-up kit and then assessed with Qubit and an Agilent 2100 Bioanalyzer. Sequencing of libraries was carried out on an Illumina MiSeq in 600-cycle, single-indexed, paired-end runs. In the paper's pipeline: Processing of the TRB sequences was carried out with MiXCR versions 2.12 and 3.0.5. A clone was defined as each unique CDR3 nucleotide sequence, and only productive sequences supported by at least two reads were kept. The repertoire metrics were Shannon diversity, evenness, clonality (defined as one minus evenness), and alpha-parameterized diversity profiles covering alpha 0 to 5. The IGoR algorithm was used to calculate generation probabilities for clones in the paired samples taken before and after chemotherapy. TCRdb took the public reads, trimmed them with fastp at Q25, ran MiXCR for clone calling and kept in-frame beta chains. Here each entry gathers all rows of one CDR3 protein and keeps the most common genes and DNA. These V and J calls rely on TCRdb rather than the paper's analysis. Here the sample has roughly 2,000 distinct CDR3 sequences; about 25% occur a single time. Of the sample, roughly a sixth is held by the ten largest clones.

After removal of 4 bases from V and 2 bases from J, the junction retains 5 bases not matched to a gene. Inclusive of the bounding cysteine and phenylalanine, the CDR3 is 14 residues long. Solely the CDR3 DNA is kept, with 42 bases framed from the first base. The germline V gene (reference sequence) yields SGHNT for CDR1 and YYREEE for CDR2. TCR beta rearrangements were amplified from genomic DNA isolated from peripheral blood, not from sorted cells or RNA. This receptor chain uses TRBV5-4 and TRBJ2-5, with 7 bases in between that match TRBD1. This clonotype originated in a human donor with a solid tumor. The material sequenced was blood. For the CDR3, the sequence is CASSADRRQETQYF. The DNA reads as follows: TGTGCCAGCAGCGCGGACAGGCGACAAGAGACCCAGTACTTC.